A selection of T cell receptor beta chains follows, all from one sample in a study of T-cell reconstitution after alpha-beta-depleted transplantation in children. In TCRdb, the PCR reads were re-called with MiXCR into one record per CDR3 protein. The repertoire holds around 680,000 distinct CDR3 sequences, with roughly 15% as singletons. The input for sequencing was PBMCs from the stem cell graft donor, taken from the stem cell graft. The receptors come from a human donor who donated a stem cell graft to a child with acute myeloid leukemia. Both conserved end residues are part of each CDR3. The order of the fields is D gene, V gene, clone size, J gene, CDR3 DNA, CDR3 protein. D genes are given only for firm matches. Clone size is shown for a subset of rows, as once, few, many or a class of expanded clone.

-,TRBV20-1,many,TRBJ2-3,TGCAGTGCTATTAGGGCAGGCAACGGGGATACGCAGTATTTT,CSAIRAGNGDTQYF
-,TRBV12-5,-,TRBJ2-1,TGTGCTAGTGGTTTGTTTCTCGGGGGTCCGGATTACAATGAGCAGTTCTTC,CASGLFLGGPDYNEQFF
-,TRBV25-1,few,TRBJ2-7,TGTGCCAGCAGTGAATGGGTGGATCCCTACGAGCAGTACTTC,CASSEWVDPYEQYF
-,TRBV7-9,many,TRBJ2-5,TGTGCCAGCACCTTACTGAACCAAGAGACCCAGTACTTC,CASTLLNQETQYF
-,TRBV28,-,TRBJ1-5,TGTGCCAGCAGTTTAGGGTGGCAGCGCAATCAGCCCCAGCATTTT,CASSLGWQRNQPQHF
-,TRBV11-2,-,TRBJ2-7,TGTGCCAGCAGCTTAAAGGTAGCTGGGGGAGGATTCTCCTACGAGCAGTACTTC,CASSLKVAGGGFSYEQYF
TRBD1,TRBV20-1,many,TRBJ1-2,TGCAGTGCTAGAGATCCCAGGGCAGGGGGCGGCTACACCTTC,CSARDPRAGGGYTF
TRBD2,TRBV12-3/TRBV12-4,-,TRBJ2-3,TGTGCCAGCAGTCCCCGTGGGGGGGACGCAGATACGCAGTATTTT,CASSPRGGDADTQYF
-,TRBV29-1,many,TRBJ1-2,TGCAGCGTCAACACAGGGAACTATGGCTACACCTTC,CSVNTGNYGYTF
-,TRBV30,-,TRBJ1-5,TGTGCCTGGCGCGGGGATCATGACAATCAGCCCCAGCATTTT,CAWRGDHDNQPQHF
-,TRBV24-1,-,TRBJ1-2,TGTGCCACCAGTGATTCCTCGACAGGATCTGGCTACACCTTC,CATSDSSTGSGYTF
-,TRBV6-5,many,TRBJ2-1,TGTGCCAGCAGGCCGAATTACAATGAGCAGTTCTTC,CASRPNYNEQFF
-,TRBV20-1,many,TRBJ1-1,TGCAGTGCTAGAGATCGCCGGGGGCAGGGCTGGACTGAAGCTTTCTTT,CSARDRRGQGWTEAFF
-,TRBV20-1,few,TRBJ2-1,TGCAGTGCTAGGCAAGGACAGTTTAATTACAATGAGCAGTTCTTC,CSARQGQFNYNEQFF
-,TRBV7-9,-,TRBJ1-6,TGTGCCAGCAGCTTCTCCGGGACTGAGGGTTCACCCCTCCACTTT,CASSFSGTEGSPLHF
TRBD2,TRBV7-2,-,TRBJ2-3,TGTGCCAGCAGCGTAAGTCCGGGACTAGCGCCACGGCTGGATACGCAGTATTTT,CASSVSPGLAPRLDTQYF
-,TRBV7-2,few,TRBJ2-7,TGTGCCAGCAGCCTGACAGAGAATCCCAACGAGCAGTACTTC,CASSLTENPNEQYF